This entry describes one T cell receptor (beta chain). V gave up 1 base and J gave up 5 bases, with 14 bases separating them. Germline V gene data show CDR1 as SQVTM and CDR2 as ANQGSEA. The CDR3 loop spans 14 amino acids. This specimen belongs to a study of blood T cell repertoires in COVID-19. Per the authors' pipeline: Cell counts per sample came from amplifying reference gene primers. Using immunoSEQ multiplex PCR, the repertoire was profiled, and TCRdb retains in-frame clones only, with some absent. The DNA gave D and trimming, while V, J and clone size come from that table. Among almost 500,000 clones, approximately 86% were seen once, and the ten largest hold around 7.9%.

This clonotype originated in a woman aged 55-70 years who had recovered from COVID-19. Sequencing was performed on PBMCs or T cells enriched from blood (not recorded which). The chain couples TRBV29-1 to TRBJ2-5, with D perhaps matching TRBD1 (6 bases). CDR3 sequence reads: CSVEVPGHGETQYF. The CDR3 region has the DNA TGCAGCGTTGAAGTTCCGGGACATGGGGAGACCCAGTACTTC. Drawing the rest from reference TRBV29-1 and TRBJ2-5, the complete variable domain is SAVISQKPSRDICQRGTSLTIQCQVDSQVTMMFWYRQQPGQSLTLIATANQGSEATYESGFVIDKFPISRPNLTFSTLTVSNMSPEDSSIYLCSVEVPGHGETQYFGPGTRLLVL.